This paragraph reports one T cell receptor beta chain. This clone came up once. No antigen is known for it. Within one base of it there is no much larger clone, and no base qualities were kept. The entry originates in a study of blood T cell repertoires in COVID-19 (dated by TCRdb to about 2020). Regarding the research as a whole: Samples from collaborators originated in the United States, Italy and Spain and spanned both the acute and convalescent phases of COVID-19. The prospective study material was composed of cDNA or gDNA derived from T cells, B-cell-depleted T cells, or PBMCs. Subjects who had been exposed to COVID-19, were actively infected with it, or had recovered from it provided the deeply sampled blood TCRbeta repertoires that made up the dataset. The repertoires were released in a freely available public database intended as a resource for research on the immune response to SARS-CoV-2. The samples were drawn from two sources: the first 160 participants of the ongoing ImmuneRACE study, and 1,000 to 1,500 subjects contributed by 6 global collaborators. The sample metadata nearly always contained a de-identified subject ID, COVID-19 status, age in years and sex. Where available, HLA class I and class II types were taken from metadata supplied by the sample provider and were not determined by assay-based typing.

TCRbeta CDR3 regions were amplified from genomic DNA by means of the immunoSEQ Assay, a bias-controlled multiplex PCR. Per the original workflow: Nucleated cell counts per sample were estimated from amplification of reference gene primers within the assay. To quantify the absolute abundance of each unique TCRbeta CDR3 rearrangement, sequence reads were collapsed and filtered. Productive Simpson clonality was computed per sample as the square root of Simpson's diversity index over productive rearrangements. TCRdb carries this immuneACCESS record with in-frame sequences only. Its versions omit some clonotypes, under half of them owing to an unresolved V gene in the studies checked, with the rest unexplained. V, J and clone size were drawn from that table, and D and trimming were deduced from the DNA. The sample table records tens of thousands of clones; 86% of these occur just once. The ten largest account for 3.5% to 4.5% of the sample.

From cysteine to phenylalanine, the CDR3 is 12 amino acids long. The only DNA kept is the CDR3, 36 bases in frame from the first base. CDR1 and CDR2 are drawn from the germline V gene: ENHRY, SYGVKD. A distance of 11 bases separates the germline ends of V and J, which lose 8 bases and 4 bases respectively. Whole blood was collected in K2EDTA tubes by collaborating institutions according to the institutions' own protocols. For TCRbeta analysis, collaborator samples were shipped as frozen whole blood, as isolated PBMCs, or as DNA extracted from either sample type. Paper-wide results and their limitations: The quantity of clinical and demographic metadata differed by source and by participant and was supplied without curation.

Recombination linked TRBV10-3 to TRBJ1-2, and the D gene may be TRBD1, 5 bases matching. The clonotype was recovered from a man aged 50-60 years with acute or convalescent COVID-19. The sequenced sample consisted of peripheral blood. CDR3 protein: CAIGRQPYGYTF. The DNA sequence is given as TGTGCCATCGGTCGACAGCCCTATGGCTACACCTTC.